Following are 22 T cell receptor beta chains from one sample sequenced in a study of blood T cell repertoires in COVID-19 (dated by TCRdb to the early 2020s). Receptor amplification or capture employed the immunoSEQ multiplex PCR assay. The table was pulled from immuneACCESS by TCRdb, which kept in-frame rearrangements only. Such tables lose some clones; where checked, under half of the loss comes from unresolved V genes, and the rest has no known cause. Counted in this sample were about 160,000 clones; around 82% of them appeared once. The ten largest make up around 7% of the sample. Sequenced input: peripheral blood. The source is a woman aged 40 to 55 with COVID-19, enrolled during active disease.

The chain carries TRBV6-6 and TRBJ1-5, with D possibly being TRBD1 (5 bases). This CDR3 is 14 amino acids long. Trimming left V 6 bases short and J 5 bases short, with 14 bases between. Per the germline V gene, CDR1 is MNHNY and CDR2 is SVGAGI (reference sequence). CDR3 DNA: TGTGCCAGCAGGAACGGGGGAGGGGATCAGCCCCAGCATTTT. It codes for CASRNGGGDQPQHF.

This clone appeared once. V gene TRBV10-3 combines with J gene TRBJ1-3; TRBD1 agrees at 9 bases. The CDR3 is 14 residues long. Trimming at V came to 10 bases and at J to 4 bases, leaving 8 bases not matched to a gene. The germline V gene encodes CDR1 ENHRY and CDR2 SYGVKD. CDR3 DNA: TGTGCCACCGGGACAGGGATATTCGGAAACACCATATATTTT. The encoded protein is CATGTGIFGNTIYF.

This clone was detected only a few times. The chain is built from TRBV11-2 and TRBJ2-1, with 10 bases matching TRBD2. Germline CDR1 SGHAT, CDR2 FQNNGV. The V and J ends lost 5 bases and 4 bases, in that order; junction bases with no gene match: 5. The CDR3 contains 15 residues. CDR3 sequence: CASSQGTSAYNEQFF. The CDR3 DNA reads as TGTGCCAGCAGCCAAGGGACTAGCGCGTACAATGAGCAGTTCTTC. Drawing the rest from reference TRBV11-2 and TRBJ2-1, the complete variable domain is EAGVAQSPRYKIIEKRQSVAFWCNPISGHATLYWYQQILGQGPKLLIQFQNNGVVDDSQLPKDRFSAERLKGVDSTLKIQPAKLEDSAVYLCASSQGTSAYNEQFFGPGTRLTVL.

This clone was observed a few times. The rearrangement links TRBV27 to TRBJ1-6; D call uncertain. This CDR3 comprises 16 residues. The V end was cut by 5 bases, the J end by 5 bases, with 16 bases between. Germline V lookup: CDR1 MNHEY, CDR2 SMNVEV (reference sequence). CDR3 protein: CASSQSALLHNSPLHF. DNA for the CDR3: TGTGCCAGCAGTCAATCCGCGCTATTACATAATTCACCCCTCCACTTT.

This chain links TRBV28 with TRBJ1-6; 7 nucleotides line up with TRBD1. This CDR3 is 14 amino acids long. Trimming took 6 bases from V and 11 from J; bases not matched to a gene: 10. Germline V gives CDR1 MDHEN, CDR2 SYDVKM. The DNA for the CDR3 is TGTGCCAGCAGGGGCCAGACAGGGTACCCACCCCTCCACTTT. Translated, it gives CASRGQTGYPPLHF.

CDR3 sequence: CSVAGSYNEQFF. The CDR3 bases are TGCAGCGTTGCGGGGTCCTACAATGAGCAGTTCTTC. The V and J genes are TRBV29-1 and TRBJ2-1; maybe TRBD2 (5 bases). The CDR3 has 12 residues. Germline values: CDR1 SQVTM, CDR2 ANQGSEA. The V and J ends lost 4 bases and 1 base respectively, with 5 bases between them.

This clone was picked up one time. This chain uses TRBV6-5 with TRBJ2-1, with TRBD1 as a possible D gene (6 bases). CDR1 is MNHEY and CDR2 is SVGAGI in the germline V gene. This CDR3 is 14 amino acids long. V lost 4 bases and J lost 5, with 12 bases in between. The CDR3 is CASSSRQVNNEQFF. The DNA for the CDR3 is TGTGCCAGCAGTTCACGACAGGTTAACAATGAGCAGTTCTTC.

The V and J genes are TRBV5-1 and TRBJ1-1; weak D call: TRBD1 (5 bases). The V gene lost 3 bases and the J gene lost 0 bases, with 18 bases spanning the gap. Germline CDR1 SGHRS, CDR2 YFSETQ. The CDR3 contains 17 residues. The CDR3 region is CASSSLLGVGMNTEAFF. The CDR3 nucleotides read TGCGCCAGCAGCTCATTATTAGGGGTTGGTATGAACACTGAAGCTTTCTTT.

This clone was counted a single time. DNA of the CDR3: TGCAGCGTTGATGGACAGGGAGGCTACACCTTC. Translation gives CSVDGQGGYTF. This sequence joins TRBV29-1 and TRBJ1-2; 8 nucleotides line up with TRBD1. Germline V gene data show CDR1 as SQVTM and CDR2 as ANQGSEA. The CDR3 length is 11 residues. J lost 8 bases, V lost 3 bases, and 2 bases had no gene match.

The table lists this clone with a count of one. The chain joins TRBV2 to TRBJ2-1; 7 bases map to TRBD2. The germline CDR1 and CDR2 sequences are SNHLY and FYNNEI. CDR3 size: 15 residues. V trimming: 6 bases; J trimming: 9 bases; junction bases outside the gene matches: 14. The CDR3 nucleotides are TGTGCCAGCAGAGCCGGTGGGGCGGGAGTGCTTGAGCAGTTCTTC. Amino acids: CASRAGGAGVLEQFF. Based on the CDR3 plus reference TRBV2 and TRBJ2-1, the full variable domain is EPEVTQTPSHQVTQMGQEVILRCVPISNHLYFYWYRQILGQKVEFLVSFYNNEISEKSEIFDDQFSVERPDGSNFTLKIRSTKLEDSAMYFCASRAGGAGVLEQFFGPGTRLTVL.

The V gene is TRBV13, the J gene TRBJ2-3, with no clear D. The CDR3 spans 15 residues. V was shortened by 5 bases and J by 1 base, with 13 bases between the two germline ends. Germline-derived CDR1 and CDR2 are PRHDT and FYEKMQ (reference sequence). Here the CDR3 DNA reads TGTGCCAGCAGCCCTGCTGGCAGCGGCACAGATACGCAGTATTTT. Translating it yields CASSPAGSGTDTQYF.

The chain combines TRBV20-1 with TRBJ2-4; 10 bases line up with TRBD1. CDR3 length: 19 residues. Germline V gene data show CDR1 as DFQATT and CDR2 as SNEGSKA (reference sequence). V shed 3 bases and J 3 bases; nucleotides not matched to a gene: 17. DNA of the CDR3: TGCAGTGCTAGTTCTGGAGGGGACAGGGGATATTTGGGCAAAAACATTCAGTACTTC. Translation gives CSASSGGDRGYLGKNIQYF.

The chain couples TRBV6-6 to TRBJ2-3; D is uncertain. Germline V gives CDR1 MNHNY, CDR2 SVGAGI (reference sequence). Trimming shortened V by 2 bases and J by 2 bases, and 8 bases separated the two germline ends. CDR3 length: 14 residues. The CDR3, as DNA: TGTGCCAGCAGTTACGGGCCAAACACAGATACGCAGTATTTT. This gives the protein CASSYGPNTDTQYF.

The chain recombines TRBV4-1 with TRBJ2-7; the D gene is possibly TRBD1 (6 bases). In germline, CDR1 is MGHRA, CDR2 YSYEKL. Trimming left V 3 bases short and J 4 bases short, with 10 bases between. The CDR3 is 13 amino acids. The CDR3 DNA follows: TGCGCCAGCAGCCACGGACAGTCTTACGAGCAGTACTTC. This codes for CASSHGQSYEQYF.

The chain uses TRBV30 and TRBJ1-1, with D unclear. There are 12 residues in the CDR3. V lost 2 bases and J 10 bases, leaving 14 bases between the germline ends. CDR1 is GTSNPN, CDR2 SVGIG, per germline (reference sequence). CDR3 in amino acids: CAWSFPGTGAFF. Written as DNA, the CDR3 is TGTGCCTGGAGTTTTCCGGGAACGGGAGCTTTCTTT.

The gene calls are TRBV7-9 and TRBJ2-1, with TRBD2 identical over 9 bases. The CDR3 covers 16 residues. The V and J ends lost 5 bases and 10 bases, in that order; junction bases with no gene match: 15. CDR1 is SEHNR, CDR2 FQNEAQ, per germline (reference sequence). CDR3 sequence reads: CASSPRVAGGPREQFF. The CDR3 DNA reads as TGTGCCAGCAGCCCTCGGGTTGCGGGAGGGCCCAGGGAGCAGTTCTTC.

The chain combines TRBV5-6 with TRBJ1-1; 10 bases map to TRBD1. CDR1 is SGHDT, CDR2 YYEEEE, per germline. This CDR3 comprises 14 residues. Trimming took 6 bases from V and 3 from J; bases not matched to a gene: 5. The CDR3 here is CASTGTGEDTEAFF. Here the CDR3 DNA reads TGTGCCAGCACGGGGACAGGGGAGGACACTGAAGCTTTCTTT.

This clone was detected a few times. The gene calls are TRBV28 and TRBJ1-2; 7 nucleotides agree with TRBD1. The CDR3 totals 14 residues. Germline CDR1 is MDHEN and CDR2 is SYDVKM. V was clipped by 6 bases and J by 4 bases; unmatched bases: 8. As DNA, the CDR3 is TGTGCCAGCAGCTCCGGGACAGTGCCCTATGGCTACACCTTC. Its translation is CASSSGTVPYGYTF.

In its sample, this clone was seen once. V usage is TRBV19 and J usage is TRBJ2-5; D might be TRBD2 (6 bases). CDR3 length equals 13 residues. Germline loops: CDR1 LNHDA, CDR2 SQIVND (reference sequence). V lost 5 bases and J 5 bases, leaving 12 bases between the germline ends. The CDR3 is CASSSTSRETQYF. The DNA for the CDR3 is TGTGCCAGTAGTTCGACTAGTCGGGAGACCCAGTACTTC.

Written as DNA, the CDR3 is TGTGCCAGTAGTTTCGGGGGGAACTATGGCTACACCTTC. Protein product: CASSFGGNYGYTF. The gene calls are TRBV19 and TRBJ1-2; maybe TRBD1 (5 bases). Germline V gene data show CDR1 as LNHDA and CDR2 as SQIVND (reference sequence). This CDR3 has 13 residues. V lost 5 bases, J lost 2 bases, and 9 bases lay in between.

The rearrangement uses TRBV7-9 and TRBJ2-2; 8 bases fit TRBD1. Germline lookup yields CDR1 SEHNR and CDR2 FQNEAQ (reference sequence). Trimming took 5 bases from V and 14 from J; bases not matched to a gene: 10. There are 13 residues in the CDR3. CDR3 region: CASSQVGTGLLFF. CDR3 DNA sequence: TGTGCCAGCAGCCAAGTCGGGACAGGATTACTGTTTTTT.

Comment on this clone: The junction shows a germline mismatch at one end, possibly a read error. The chain has TRBV7-7 and TRBJ2-7; the D is unclear. CDR3 length: 15 amino acids. CDR1 and CDR2 (germline): SSHAT, FNYEAQ (reference sequence). The CDR3 is CASSLSFGSSYEQYF. CDR3 coding DNA: TGTGCTAGCAGCTTAAGTTTTGGCAGCTCCTACGAGCAGTACTTC.